The 27 T cell receptor beta chains below all came from one sample that was sequenced in a study of T-cell memory formation after mild COVID-19. TCRdb analysed the 5' RACE reads with MiXCR anew, one entry per CDR3 protein. The sample contains 250,000 to 300,000 distinct CDR3 sequences, under 8.5% of which appear only once. Specimen: PBMCs or a T cell subset sorted from them (not recorded which). These receptors were collected from a young man who had mild COVID-19 (a few samples of this study predate the infection). Cell type and time point are not known.

This clonotype has more than one count but fewer than ten. The CDR3 spells CASGGGAPEEQYF. The CDR3 bases are TGTGCCAGCGGCGGGGGGGCTCCGGAGGAGCAGTACTTC. This chain uses TRBV6-1 with TRBJ2-7, with 9 bases fitting TRBD2. Germline CDR1 and CDR2: MNHNS and SASEGT. V shed 8 bases, J shed 7 bases, and the junction held 9 bases outside the gene matches. The CDR3 is 13 residues long.

This clonotype was detected many times. The CDR3 reads CASRNQFAGEKLFF. DNA of the CDR3: TGCGCCAGCCGGAATCAATTCGCAGGTGAAAAACTGTTTTTT. The chain combines TRBV5-1 with TRBJ1-4; D uncertain. Trimming shortened V by 7 bases and J by 7 bases, and 17 bases separated the two germline ends. Germline loops: CDR1 SGHRS, CDR2 YFSETQ. The CDR3 covers 14 residues.

The V call is TRBV7-9, the J call TRBJ2-1; D tentatively fits TRBD1 or TRBD2 (6 bases each). The CDR3 runs to 15 residues. Per germline, CDR1 SEHNR and CDR2 FQNEAQ (reference sequence). Trimming left V 5 bases short and J 10 bases short, with 21 bases between. This CDR3 is CASSPRGLPVWEQFF. CDR3 nucleotide sequence: TGTGCCAGCAGCCCCAGGGGACTTCCCGTATGGGAGCAGTTCTTC.

The rearrangement joins TRBV5-6 to TRBJ1-2; 9 positions agree with TRBD1. Germline lookup yields CDR1 SGHDT and CDR2 YYEEEE. The J segment lost 5 bases and the V segment lost 4 bases, leaving 6 bases of the junction unmatched. The length of the CDR3 is 14 residues. The chain's CDR3 is CASSGGQGDYGYTF. The CDR3 DNA follows: TGTGCCAGCAGCGGGGGACAGGGAGATTATGGCTACACCTTC.

This clonotype has only a few counts. The rearrangement joins TRBV20-1 to TRBJ2-7; 11 positions agree with TRBD2. V dropped 0 bases and J dropped 9; count of bases not matched to a gene: 7. CDR1 and CDR2 from the germline V gene are DFQATT and SNEGSKA (reference sequence). The CDR3 loop spans 14 amino acids. CDR3 region: CSAREGTSGLWQYV. In DNA, the CDR3 is TGCAGTGCTAGAGAGGGGACTAGCGGTTTGTGGCAGTACGTC.

This clonotype was found many times. This sequence joins TRBV30 and TRBJ2-4; perhaps D is TRBD1 or TRBD2 (5 bases each). The V end was cut by 3 bases, the J end by 9 bases, with 21 bases between. Looked up from germline, CDR1 is GTSNPN and CDR2 is SVGIG (reference sequence). The length of the CDR3 is 15 residues. This chain's CDR3 is CAWRTSGAAAGIQYF. DNA for the CDR3: TGTGCCTGGAGGACCTCCGGGGCCGCGGCAGGCATTCAGTACTTC. Filled out from reference TRBV30 and TRBJ2-4, the complete variable domain reads SQTIHQWPATLVQPVGSPLSLECTVEGTSNPNLYWYRQAAGRGLQLLFYSVGIGQISSEVPQNLSASRPQDRQFILSSKKLLLSDSGFYLCAWRTSGAAAGIQYFGAGTRLSVL.

This clonotype came up many times. V gene TRBV7-2 combines with J gene TRBJ2-3; tentatively, D is TRBD2 (5 bases). CDR3 size: 15 residues. With 1 base removed from V and 2 bases from J, the gap between germline ends came to 10 bases. Looked up from germline, CDR1 is SGHTA and CDR2 is FQGNSA. CDR3 in amino acids: CASSLVLGATDTQYF. The CDR3 DNA reads TGTGCCAGCAGCTTAGTGTTGGGAGCCACAGATACGCAGTATTTT.

The chain employs TRBV28 and TRBJ1-1; D gene unclear. The length of the CDR3 is 12 residues. Germline assignment: CDR1 MDHEN and CDR2 SYDVKM. Trimming cost V 5 bases and J 3 bases, with 7 bases left between them. This CDR3 reads CASSQEYTEAFF. The CDR3 region has the DNA TGTGCCAGCAGTCAAGAATACACTGAAGCTTTCTTT.

CDR3 in amino acids: CASSLVAQATNEKLFF. CDR3 sequence (DNA): TGTGCCAGCAGCTTAGTGGCACAAGCAACTAATGAAAAACTGTTTTTT. The chain carries TRBV11-2 and TRBJ1-4; the D is unclear. The ends were cut back, 1 base at V and 0 bases at J, with 9 bases in the middle. Per germline, CDR1 SGHAT and CDR2 FQNNGV. The CDR3 length is 16 residues. The entire variable domain, with the rest obtained from reference TRBV11-2 and TRBJ1-4, is as follows: EAGVAQSPRYKIIEKRQSVAFWCNPISGHATLYWYQQILGQGPKLLIQFQNNGVVDDSQLPKDRFSAERLKGVDSTLKIQPAKLEDSAVYLCASSLVAQATNEKLFFGSGTQLSVL.

This clonotype was picked up a small number of times. The gene calls are TRBV6-4 and TRBJ2-1; 10 positions agree with TRBD2. Germline CDR1 reads MRHNA; CDR2 reads SNTAGT. The CDR3 is made up of 15 amino acids. Trimming removed 6 bases from V and 12 bases from J; junction bases left unmatched: 14. The CDR3 bases are TGTGCCAGCAGGGCCCTAGCGGGGGCTTACATACGGCAGTTCTTC. Its translation is CASRALAGAYIRQFF.

The chain employs TRBV7-2 and TRBJ1-1; TRBD1 might be the D (6 bases). The germline V and J ends were trimmed by 1 base and 4 bases, with 13 bases remaining between them. The CDR3 runs to 15 residues. The germline gives CDR1 SGHTA, CDR2 FQGNSA. The CDR3, as DNA: TGTGCCAGCAGCTTAGTCGGGGGCGCGGGCACTGAAGCTTTCTTT. It yields the protein CASSLVGGAGTEAFF. Using reference TRBV7-2 and TRBJ1-1 for the parts outside the CDR3, the full variable domain is GAGVSQSPSNKVTEKGKDVELRCDPISGHTALYWYRQSLGQGLEFLIYFQGNSAPDKSGLPSDRFSAERTGGSVSTLTIQRTQQEDSAVYLCASSLVGGAGTEAFFGQGTRLTVV.

The chain uses TRBV7-2 and TRBJ1-2; the D gene is possibly TRBD1 (6 bases). Trimming removed 4 bases from V and 8 bases from J, with 20 bases in between. Germline V lookup: CDR1 SGHTA, CDR2 FQGNSA. CDR3 length: 15 residues. This CDR3 is CASSSRTVRRAGYTF. In nucleotides, the CDR3 is TGTGCCAGCAGCTCCCGGACAGTCCGGAGGGCCGGCTACACCTTC.

The chain joins TRBV5-1 to TRBJ2-2; D gene unclear. Germline assignment: CDR1 SGHRS and CDR2 YFSETQ. V lost 0 bases to trimming and J lost 6 bases, with 12 bases between them. The CDR3 contains 15 residues. The CDR3 region has the DNA TGCGCCAGCAGCTTGGCTCCTATTTCGCCCGGGGAGCTGTTTTTT. Its protein is CASSLAPISPGELFF.

This clonotype was picked up a small number of times. The chain has TRBV7-2 and TRBJ1-5; 9 bases align to TRBD1. Per germline, CDR1 SGHTA and CDR2 FQGNSA. V was clipped by 5 bases and J by 2 bases; unmatched bases: 7. This CDR3 is 16 amino acids long. This chain's CDR3 is CASSVTGGIGNQPQHF. The CDR3 coding sequence is TGTGCCAGCAGCGTTACAGGGGGCATCGGCAATCAGCCCCAGCATTTT.

The chain combines TRBV9 with TRBJ1-5; no clear D gene. This CDR3 is 15 amino acids long. V dropped 4 bases and J dropped 5 bases, with 16 bases sitting between them. CDR1 is SGDLS, CDR2 YYNGEE, per germline. The CDR3, as DNA: TGTGCCAGCAGCCCCCACGGGGAGAACCATCAGCCCCAGCATTTT. This sequence encodes CASSPHGENHQPQHF.

This sequence joins TRBV20-1 and TRBJ2-5; D ambiguous. Germline V CDR1 and CDR2: DFQATT, SNEGSKA (reference sequence). The V end was cut by 4 bases, the J end by 5 bases, with 8 bases between. This CDR3 has 11 amino acids. CDR3 amino acids: CSAIQDETQYF. The CDR3 DNA is TGCAGTGCTATCCAGGATGAGACCCAGTACTTC.

This clonotype was observed a few times. The chain links TRBV7-8 to TRBJ2-5; 7 bases fit TRBD1. Germline V gene sequence: CDR1 SGHVS, CDR2 FQNEAQ. CDR3 length: 15 residues. J was trimmed by 1 base and V by 0 bases; bases with no gene match: 2. The CDR3, as DNA: TGTGCCAGCAGCTTAGCGGGGGACAGCCAAGAGACCCAGTACTTC. As protein: CASSLAGDSQETQYF.

V gene TRBV27 combines with J gene TRBJ1-2; D possibly corresponds to TRBD1 (6 bases). V shed 6 bases and J shed 8 bases, with 13 bases lying between them. The CDR3 is made up of 12 amino acids. Germline lookup yields CDR1 MNHEY and CDR2 SMNVEV (reference sequence). CDR3 sequence (DNA): TGTGCCAGCAGGTGGGGGGCGCGGGGCTACACCTTC. Translating gives CASRWGARGYTF.

This clonotype showed up just a few times. In DNA form, the CDR3 reads TGCGCCAGCACTCAGGGCCCTTCCAGGCAGCCCCAGCATTTT. This sequence encodes CASTQGPSRQPQHF. The chain couples TRBV4-1 to TRBJ1-5; a weak D match, TRBD1 (5 bases). Germline V CDR1 and CDR2: MGHRA, YSYEKL. Trimming removed 7 bases at V and 7 bases at J, with 17 bases between. This CDR3 is 14 amino acids long.

The rearrangement uses TRBV4-2 and TRBJ2-5; D could derive from TRBD1 or TRBD2 (5 bases each). Trimming stripped 3 bases from V and 10 bases from J, with 24 bases between. Germline V CDR1 and CDR2: LGHNA, YNFKEQ. The CDR3 is 16 amino acids. CDR3 sequence reads: CASSHHRTGEERGQYF. CDR3 bases: TGTGCCAGCAGCCACCACCGGACTGGAGAAGAGAGGGGCCAGTACTTC.

This clonotype was seen more than once but under ten times. The J gene is TRBJ2-2, the V gene TRBV7-9, with 7 nucleotides matching TRBD1. With V trimmed by 10 bases and J by 5 bases, 7 bases remained unmatched. This CDR3 comprises 13 residues. CDR1 is SEHNR and CDR2 is FQNEAQ in the germline V gene (reference sequence). As DNA, the CDR3 is TGTGCCACCCGAGAGGGGGCAACCGGGGAGCTGTTTTTT. Its translation: CATREGATGELFF.

J is TRBJ1-6 and V is TRBV3-1, with 8 bases that match TRBD1. V trimming: 5 bases; J trimming: 8 bases; junction bases outside the gene matches: 8. CDR1 and CDR2 from the germline V gene are LGHDT and YNNKEL (reference sequence). There are 15 residues in the CDR3. DNA of the CDR3: TGTGCCAGCAGCATGACCGGGACAGGTGATTCACCCCTCCACTTT. Translating it yields CASSMTGTGDSPLHF.

This chain connects TRBV12-3 or TRBV12-4 to TRBJ1-4, with TRBD1 identical over 7 bases. The trim removed 7 bases at V and 10 bases at J, leaving 6 bases unmatched. This CDR3 has 12 residues. The CDR3 DNA reads TGTGCCAGCAAACAGGGGTGGGGAAAACTGTTTTTT. This translates into CASKQGWGKLFF.

The rearrangement joins TRBV28 to TRBJ2-3; TRBD2 agrees at 11 bases. The CDR3 totals 16 residues. V shed 5 bases and J 2 bases; nucleotides not matched to a gene: 6. The V gene's germline CDR1 is MDHEN and CDR2 SYDVKM. The CDR3 coding sequence is TGTGCCAGCAGTGTGACTAGCGGGGCTATCACAGATACGCAGTATTTT. This translates into CASSVTSGAITDTQYF.

The chain recombines TRBV12-3 or TRBV12-4 with TRBJ2-2, with D possibly being TRBD2 (6 bases). CDR3 length equals 15 residues. The V end was cut by 8 bases, the J end by 5 bases, with 18 bases between. CDR3 sequence reads: CASGRGARETGELFF. CDR3 nucleotides: TGTGCCAGCGGCCGCGGGGCGAGAGAAACCGGGGAGCTGTTTTTT.

The gene calls are TRBV20-1 and TRBJ2-7, with a tentative D call TRBD1 (5 bases). CDR1 DFQATT and CDR2 SNEGSKA come from the germline V gene (reference sequence). The CDR3 consists of 15 residues. The V end was cut by 0 bases, the J end by 5 bases, with 17 bases between. The chain's CDR3 is CSARDRRGPWNEQYF. CDR3 sequence (DNA): TGCAGTGCTAGAGATCGTAGGGGCCCCTGGAACGAGCAGTACTTC.

This clonotype was seen a handful of times. The CDR3 here is CASNWLANTGELFF. CDR3 in DNA: TGTGCCAGCAATTGGCTCGCGAACACCGGGGAGCTGTTTTTT. J is TRBJ2-2 and V is TRBV7-9; unclear D gene. Germline lookup yields CDR1 SEHNR and CDR2 FQNEAQ (reference sequence). V was cut by 7 bases and J by 0 bases, with 9 bases left in between. There are 14 residues in the CDR3.